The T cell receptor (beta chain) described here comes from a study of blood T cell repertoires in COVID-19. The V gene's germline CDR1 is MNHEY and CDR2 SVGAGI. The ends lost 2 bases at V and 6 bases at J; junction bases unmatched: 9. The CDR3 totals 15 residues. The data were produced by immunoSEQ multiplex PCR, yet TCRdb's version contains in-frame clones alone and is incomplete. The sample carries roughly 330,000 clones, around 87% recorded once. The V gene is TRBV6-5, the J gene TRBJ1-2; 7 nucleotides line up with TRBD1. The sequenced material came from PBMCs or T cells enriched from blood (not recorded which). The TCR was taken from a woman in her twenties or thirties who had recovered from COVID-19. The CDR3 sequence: CASSYSVGGVNGYTF. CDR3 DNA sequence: TGTGCCAGCAGTTACAGTGTAGGGGGCGTTAATGGCTACACCTTC.